The 5 T cell receptor beta chains below all came from one sample that was sequenced in a study of blood T cell repertoires in COVID-19. The table came from immunoSEQ multiplex PCR; TCRdb's copy has only in-frame clones and leaves some out. Counted here are about 240,000 clones, about 83% occurring once; the ten biggest clones make up roughly 2%. Sequencing was done on a sample of peripheral blood. These receptors came from a man younger than 40 who had recovered from COVID-19.

The chain couples TRBV5-1 to TRBJ2-3, with a weak D call TRBD1 (6 bases). The ends were cut back, 0 bases at V and 2 bases at J, with 34 bases in the middle. The CDR3 contains 23 residues. Per the germline V gene, CDR1 is SGHRS and CDR2 is YFSETQ. CDR3 protein: CASSLGPVWVAERPGQNTDTQYF. CDR3 coding DNA: TGCGCCAGCAGCTTGGGCCCTGTATGGGTAGCTGAGCGCCCGGGACAAAACACAGATACGCAGTATTTT.

The V gene is TRBV3-1 (or the pseudogene TRBV3-2), the J gene TRBJ2-7; D perhaps matches TRBD2 (5 bases). The V gene's germline CDR1 is LGHDT and CDR2 YNNKEL (reference sequence). The length of the CDR3 is 13 residues. V was pared by 3 bases and J by 2 bases, with 8 bases between. The CDR3 reads CASSQDFPYEQYV. CDR3 bases: TGTGCCAGCAGCCAGGACTTCCCCTACGAGCAGTACGTC.

The chain carries TRBV14 and TRBJ1-5, with 8 bases lining up with TRBD1. The CDR3 is made up of 13 amino acids. V was clipped by 5 bases and J by 7 bases; unmatched bases: 4. The germline CDR1 and CDR2 sequences are SGHDN and FVKESK. In DNA form, the CDR3 reads TGTGCCAGCAGCGACAGGGGCGGGCAGCCCCAGCATTTT. Translated, it gives CASSDRGGQPQHF.

This clone came up a few times. V usage is TRBV5-1 and J usage is TRBJ1-2; no clear D. CDR3 length equals 15 residues. Germline V gene data show CDR1 as SGHRS and CDR2 as YFSETQ. With 0 bases removed from V and 3 bases from J, the gap between germline ends came to 12 bases. The CDR3 nucleotides read TGCGCCAGCAGCTTGGCCTCGAACGGAGACTATGGCTACACCTTC. This codes for CASSLASNGDYGYTF.

The rearrangement joins TRBV18 to TRBJ2-7; possibly TRBD2 for D (5 bases). CDR1 is KGHSH and CDR2 is LQKENI in the germline V gene. Trimming pared 5 bases from V and 7 bases from J, leaving 12 bases between. The CDR3 has 12 amino acids. The CDR3 loop is CASSIPSGEQYF. In DNA, the CDR3 is TGTGCCAGCTCAATCCCCTCGGGAGAGCAGTACTTC. Full variable domain (rest looked up from reference TRBV18 and TRBJ2-7): NAGVMQNPRHLVRRRGQEARLRCSPMKGHSHVYWYRQLPEEGLKFMVYLQKENIIDESGMPKERFSAEFPKEGPSILRIQQVVRGDSAAYFCASSIPSGEQYFGPGTRLTVT.